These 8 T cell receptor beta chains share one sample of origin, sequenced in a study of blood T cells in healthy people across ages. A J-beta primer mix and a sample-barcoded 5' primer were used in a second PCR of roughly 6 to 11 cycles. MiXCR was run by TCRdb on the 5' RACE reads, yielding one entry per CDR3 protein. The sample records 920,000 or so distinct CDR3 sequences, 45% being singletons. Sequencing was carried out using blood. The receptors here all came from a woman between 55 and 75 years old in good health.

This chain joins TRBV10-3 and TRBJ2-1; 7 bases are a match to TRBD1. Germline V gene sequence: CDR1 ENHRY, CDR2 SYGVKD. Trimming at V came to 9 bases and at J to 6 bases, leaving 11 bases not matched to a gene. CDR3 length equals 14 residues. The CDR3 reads CAMALEGAGNEQFF. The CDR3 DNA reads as TGTGCCATGGCACTCGAGGGGGCGGGCAATGAGCAGTTCTTC.

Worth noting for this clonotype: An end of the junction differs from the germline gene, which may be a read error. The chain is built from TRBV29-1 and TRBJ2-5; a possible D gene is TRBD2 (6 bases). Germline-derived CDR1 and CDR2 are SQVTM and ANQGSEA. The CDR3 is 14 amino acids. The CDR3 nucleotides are TGCGGCGTTTCTCCAGGGCTCCACGGGAGTGAGCAGTACTTC. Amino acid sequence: CGVSPGLHGSEQYF.

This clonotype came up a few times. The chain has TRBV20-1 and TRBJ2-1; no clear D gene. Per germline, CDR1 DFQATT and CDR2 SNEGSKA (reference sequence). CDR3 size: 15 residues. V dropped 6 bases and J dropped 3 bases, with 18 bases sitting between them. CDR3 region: CSAEEADAVYNEQFF. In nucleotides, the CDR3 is TGCAGTGCCGAAGAGGCTGACGCCGTCTACAATGAGCAGTTCTTC.

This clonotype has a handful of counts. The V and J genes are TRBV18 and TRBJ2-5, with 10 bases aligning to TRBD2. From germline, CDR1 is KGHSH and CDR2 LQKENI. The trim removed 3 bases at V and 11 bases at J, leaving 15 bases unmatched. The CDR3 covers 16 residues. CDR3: CASSPGDLAGVWEQYF. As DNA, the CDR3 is TGTGCCAGCTCACCGGGGGATCTAGCGGGAGTGTGGGAGCAGTACTTC.

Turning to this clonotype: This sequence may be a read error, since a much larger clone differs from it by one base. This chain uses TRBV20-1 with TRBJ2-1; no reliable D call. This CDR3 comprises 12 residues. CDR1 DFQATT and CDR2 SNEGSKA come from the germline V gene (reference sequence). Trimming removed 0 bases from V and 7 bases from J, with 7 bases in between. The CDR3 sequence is CSARDPGNEQFF. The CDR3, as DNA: TGCAGTGCTAGAGATCCTGGGAATGAGCAGTTCTTC.

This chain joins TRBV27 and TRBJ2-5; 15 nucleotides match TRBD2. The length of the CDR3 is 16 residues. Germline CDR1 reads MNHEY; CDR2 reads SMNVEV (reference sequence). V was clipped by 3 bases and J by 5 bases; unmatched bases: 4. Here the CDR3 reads CASSFWTSGRVETQYF. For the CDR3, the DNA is TGTGCCAGCAGTTTCTGGACTAGCGGGAGGGTGGAGACCCAGTACTTC.

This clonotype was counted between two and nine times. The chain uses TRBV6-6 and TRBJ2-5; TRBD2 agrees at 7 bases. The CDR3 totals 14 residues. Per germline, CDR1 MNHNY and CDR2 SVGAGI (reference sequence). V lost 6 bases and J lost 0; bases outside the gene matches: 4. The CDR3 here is CASRPLADQETQYF. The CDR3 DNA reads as TGTGCCAGCAGGCCTCTAGCGGACCAAGAGACCCAGTACTTC.

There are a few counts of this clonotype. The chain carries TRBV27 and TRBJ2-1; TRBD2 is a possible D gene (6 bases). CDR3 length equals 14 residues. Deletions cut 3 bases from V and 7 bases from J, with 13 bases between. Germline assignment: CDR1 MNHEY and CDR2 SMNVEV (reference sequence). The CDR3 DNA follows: TGTGCCAGCAGTTTTGGGTGGGAGGCGAATGAGCAGTTCTTC. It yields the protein CASSFGWEANEQFF.